Following are 13 T cell receptor beta chains from one sample sequenced in a study of cytomegalovirus exposure and HLA in healthy donors. Both 60 Vbeta primers and 13 Jbeta primers went into the PCR. Repertoires were generated with immunoSEQ multiplex PCR, while TCRdb's copy carries only in-frame clones and drops some. The table lists roughly 58,000 clones. The specimen sequenced was PBMCs. The receptor set was obtained from a woman between 50 and 59 years old in good health and CMV-seropositive.

The V call is TRBV15, the J call TRBJ2-1; D gene unclear. V shed 1 base and J shed 7 bases, with 8 bases lying between them. Germline CDR1 LNHNV, CDR2 YYDKDF (reference sequence). CDR3 length: 13 amino acids. In nucleotides, the CDR3 is TGTGCCACCAGCAGAGTACTCGGGAATGAGCAGTTCTTC. Its protein product is CATSRVLGNEQFF.

CDR3 nucleotide sequence: TGTGCCAGCAGCTTAGGGGGACAGCTTAATCAGCCCCAGCATTTT. This encodes CASSLGGQLNQPQHF. The chain couples TRBV7-9 to TRBJ1-5; 7 nucleotides line up with TRBD1. CDR3 length equals 15 residues. V lost 1 base to trimming and J lost 4 bases; unmatched junction nucleotides: 4. CDR1 is SEHNR and CDR2 is FQNEAQ in the germline V gene (reference sequence). The complete variable domain, with remaining parts taken from reference TRBV7-9 and TRBJ1-5, reads DTGVSQNPRHKITKRGQNVTFRCDPISEHNRLYWYRQTLGQGPEFLTYFQNEAQLEKSRLLSDRFSAERPKGSFSTLEIQRTEQGDSAMYLCASSLGGQLNQPQHFGDGTRLSIL.

V usage is TRBV7-9 and J usage is TRBJ2-1; a possible D gene is TRBD1 (5 bases). V lost 5 bases, J lost 4 bases, and 9 bases lay in between. The CDR3 runs to 13 residues. The germline gives CDR1 SEHNR, CDR2 FQNEAQ (reference sequence). The CDR3 coding sequence is TGTGCCAGCAGCCCCCAGGGATACAATGAGCAGTTCTTC. This sequence encodes CASSPQGYNEQFF. Full variable domain (missing parts from reference TRBV7-9 and TRBJ2-1): DTGVSQNPRHKITKRGQNVTFRCDPISEHNRLYWYRQTLGQGPEFLTYFQNEAQLEKSRLLSDRFSAERPKGSFSTLEIQRTEQGDSAMYLCASSPQGYNEQFFGPGTRLTVL.

This chain uses TRBV4-1 with TRBJ2-3; 8 nucleotides agree with TRBD2. This CDR3 has 16 residues. Unmatched junction bases numbered 5, after V lost 2 bases and J lost 1 base. In germline, CDR1 is MGHRA, CDR2 YSYEKL. In DNA, the CDR3 is TGCGCCAGCAGCCAAACGGGGGGGGGTGGCACAGATACGCAGTATTTT. Translating gives CASSQTGGGGTDTQYF.

The chain carries TRBV6-7 and TRBJ2-7; 7 bases are shared with TRBD1. TRBV6-7 belongs to the ORF category, with a function that is uncertain. There are 15 residues in the CDR3. Losses at the gene ends were 4 bases for V and 2 bases for J; bases not matched to a gene: 8. For the CDR3, the DNA is TGTGCCAGCAGTTGCCCCACAGGGGACCCCTACGAGCAGTACTTC. Translating gives CASSCPTGDPYEQYF.

The V gene is TRBV7-9, the J gene TRBJ2-1; D is perhaps TRBD2 (6 bases). Between the trimmed V and J ends, which lost 0 bases and 12 bases, there was a span of 12 bases. The V gene's germline CDR1 is SEHNR and CDR2 FQNEAQ (reference sequence). The CDR3 length is 13 residues. CDR3 loop: CASSLAGTLRQFF. The CDR3 nucleotides read TGTGCCAGCAGCTTAGCTGGGACTCTGCGGCAGTTCTTC.

The J gene is TRBJ1-1, the V gene TRBV15; TRBD1 might be the D (5 bases). The CDR3 has 13 amino acids. V lost 6 bases, J lost 5 bases, and 13 bases lay in between. Germline CDR1 and CDR2: LNHNV and YYDKDF (reference sequence). CDR3 sequence (DNA): TGTGCCACCAGTTCAGGGTGGGGTACTGAAGCTTTCTTT. Its translation is CATSSGWGTEAFF.

The rearrangement links TRBV5-1 to TRBJ1-1, with TRBD1 matching 12 bases. J lost 4 bases, V lost 0 bases, and 1 base had no gene match. The germline gives CDR1 SGHRS, CDR2 YFSETQ. The CDR3 has 15 residues. The CDR3 is CASSLVGQGATEAFF. DNA of the CDR3: TGCGCCAGCAGCTTGGTGGGACAGGGGGCCACTGAAGCTTTCTTT.

J is TRBJ2-7 and V is TRBV4-1; 7 bases are shared with TRBD2. The V segment lost 3 bases and the J segment 3 bases; nucleotides outside the gene matches: 8. The germline CDR1 and CDR2 sequences are MGHRA and YSYEKL. The length of the CDR3 is 15 residues. The CDR3 DNA follows: TGCGCCAGCAGCCAGGCTAGCGGAGGGCTCTACGAGCAGTACTTC. Translating gives CASSQASGGLYEQYF.

The V gene is TRBV4-2, the J gene TRBJ1-1, with 10 bases fitting TRBD1. V lost 1 base to trimming and J lost 10 bases; unmatched junction nucleotides: 0. Germline CDR1 reads LGHNA; CDR2 reads YNFKEQ. The CDR3 runs to 12 residues. The CDR3 loop reads CASSQGDRGAFF. CDR3 bases: TGTGCCAGCAGCCAAGGGGACAGGGGAGCTTTCTTT.

The chain links TRBV27 to TRBJ1-1; the match to TRBD1 covers 8 bases. This CDR3 comprises 16 residues. V lost 6 bases to trimming and J lost 4 bases; unmatched junction nucleotides: 13. Looked up from germline, CDR1 is MNHEY and CDR2 is SMNVEV (reference sequence). The CDR3 protein is CASSISDRAVFTEAFF. CDR3 nucleotides: TGTGCCAGCAGCATTTCGGACAGGGCGGTTTTCACTGAAGCTTTCTTT.

The J gene is TRBJ2-7, the V gene TRBV6-5, with D possibly matching TRBD1 (6 bases). This CDR3 is built from 13 residues. CDR1 is MNHEY, CDR2 SVGAGI, per germline. Trimming stripped 2 bases from V and 10 bases from J, with 15 bases between. CDR3 amino acids: CASSYPTYREQYF. In DNA form, the CDR3 reads TGTGCCAGCAGTTACCCGACCTACAGGGAACAGTACTTC.

The V call is TRBV10-3, the J call TRBJ2-7; 8 nucleotides agree with TRBD1. The germline V gene has CDR1 ENHRY and CDR2 SYGVKD. With V trimmed by 5 bases and J by 0 bases, 15 bases remained unmatched. CDR3 size: 18 residues. CDR3 nucleotide sequence: TGTGCCATCAGTAAGGGACAGGTAGGGGTAGCGCCCTCCTACGAGCAGTACTTC. Residues: CAISKGQVGVAPSYEQYF.